This entry features one T cell receptor beta chain sequence. Trimming took 0 bases from V and 11 from J; bases not matched to a gene: 12. Germline V gives CDR1 SGHNT, CDR2 YENEEA. CDR3 size: 15 residues. The sample belongs to a study of PD-L1 blockade in urothelial cancer. Study as a whole: T cell content in blood samples showed a median of about 140,000.

Patient sample counts ranged from 1 to 8, pretreatment and on-treatment. Synthetic TCR analog templates were spiked into all PCRs individually. Assay: immunoSEQ multiplex PCR; the TCRdb copy retains only in-frame clones and omits some. Of around 51,000 clones in the sample, approximately 86% were seen once. Specimen: PBMCs, collected around atezolizumab (anti-PD-L1) treatment. V gene TRBV11-3 combines with J gene TRBJ1-1; TRBD1 matches 7 bases. This receptor was obtained from a man aged 55 to 70 with urothelial cancer. The CDR3, as DNA: TGTGCCAGCAGCTTAGAAAGGGGGCGCGTTGGTTGGGCTTTCTTT. The encoded protein is CASSLERGRVGWAFF.